This entry lists 3 T cell receptor beta chains sequenced from one sample in a study of CD8 T cells in Susac syndrome. Reverse transcription of roughly 0.5 to 1 ug RNA was carried out with random hexamers. TCRdb re-analysed the immunoSEQ multiplex PCR reads in MiXCR, keeping a single row per CDR3 protein. The sample includes 75,000 to 95,000 distinct CDR3 sequences, 80% to 95% of them seen just once. Sequenced: CD8+ T cells from PBMCs. The receptors were gathered from a human donor with Susac syndrome.

This chain connects TRBV19 to TRBJ1-5; possible D gene TRBD1, 5 bases. Trimming removed 7 bases from V and 2 bases from J, with 15 bases in between. Looked up from germline, CDR1 is LNHDA and CDR2 is SQIVND (reference sequence). The CDR3 has 15 amino acids. DNA of the CDR3: TGTGCCAGTACCGCGGGGGTGTTGGGCAATCAGCCCCAGCATTTT. Its protein product is CASTAGVLGNQPQHF.

The V and J genes are TRBV7-9 and TRBJ2-3; maybe TRBD2 (6 bases). V was pared by 3 bases and J by 3 bases, with 16 bases between. The CDR3 has 16 amino acids. Germline V gene data show CDR1 as SEHNR and CDR2 as FQNEAQ (reference sequence). The CDR3 DNA reads as TGTGCCAGCAGCTTGGAGGTGGGACTGGGGACAGATACGCAGTATTTT. Protein sequence: CASSLEVGLGTDTQYF.

V usage is TRBV18 and J usage is TRBJ2-1; 9 bases align to TRBD1. V was clipped by 3 bases and J by 7 bases; unmatched bases: 10. This CDR3 contains 16 residues. Germline values: CDR1 KGHSH, CDR2 LQKENI. The CDR3 nucleotides read TGTGCCAGCTCACCGGACCTCACAGGGGGCTGGAATGAGCAGTTCTTC. Encoded protein: CASSPDLTGGWNEQFF.